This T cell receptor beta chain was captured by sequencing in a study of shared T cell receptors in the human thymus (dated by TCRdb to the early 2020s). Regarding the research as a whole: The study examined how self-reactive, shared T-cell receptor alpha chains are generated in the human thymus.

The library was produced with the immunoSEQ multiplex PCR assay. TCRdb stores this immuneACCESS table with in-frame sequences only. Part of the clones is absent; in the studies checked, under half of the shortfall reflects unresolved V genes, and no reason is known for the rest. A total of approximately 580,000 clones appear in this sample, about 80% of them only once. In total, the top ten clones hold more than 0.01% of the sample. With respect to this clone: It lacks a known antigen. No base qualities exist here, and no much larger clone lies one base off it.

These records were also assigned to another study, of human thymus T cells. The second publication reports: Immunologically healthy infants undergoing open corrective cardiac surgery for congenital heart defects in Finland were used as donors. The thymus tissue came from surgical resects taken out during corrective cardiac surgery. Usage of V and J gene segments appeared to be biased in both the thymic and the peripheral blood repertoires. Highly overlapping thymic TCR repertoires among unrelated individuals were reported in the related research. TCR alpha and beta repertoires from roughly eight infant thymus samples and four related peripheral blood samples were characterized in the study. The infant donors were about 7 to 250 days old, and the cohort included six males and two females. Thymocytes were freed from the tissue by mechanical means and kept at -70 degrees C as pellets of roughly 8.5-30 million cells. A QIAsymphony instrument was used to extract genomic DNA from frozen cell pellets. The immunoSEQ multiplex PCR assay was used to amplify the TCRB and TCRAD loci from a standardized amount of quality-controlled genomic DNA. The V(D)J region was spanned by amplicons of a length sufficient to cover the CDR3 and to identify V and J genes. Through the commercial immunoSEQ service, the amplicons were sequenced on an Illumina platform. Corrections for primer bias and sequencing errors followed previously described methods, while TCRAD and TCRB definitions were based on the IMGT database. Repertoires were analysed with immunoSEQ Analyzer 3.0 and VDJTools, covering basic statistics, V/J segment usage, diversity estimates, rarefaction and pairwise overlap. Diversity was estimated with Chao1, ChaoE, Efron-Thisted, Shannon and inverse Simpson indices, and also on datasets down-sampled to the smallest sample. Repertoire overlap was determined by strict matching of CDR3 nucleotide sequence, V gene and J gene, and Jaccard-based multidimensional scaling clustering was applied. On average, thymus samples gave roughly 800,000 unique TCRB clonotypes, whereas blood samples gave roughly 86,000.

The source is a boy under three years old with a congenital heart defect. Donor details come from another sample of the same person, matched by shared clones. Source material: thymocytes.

The DNA sequence reads TGCGCCAGCAGTGAGCACGTTAGCGGTTCCCGCTTCGAGCAGTACTTC. Protein translation: CASSEHVSGSRFEQYF. This receptor chain uses TRBV10-1 and TRBJ2-7; TRBD2 is possibly the D segment (6 matching bases). The junction shows trimming of 2 bases on V and 6 bases on J, plus 20 bases between the germline ends. The cysteine opens and the phenylalanine closes a CDR3 of 16 amino acids. The read is trimmed to its CDR3 DNA, 48 bases read in frame from base 1. The germline V gene (reference sequence) sets CDR1 to WNHNN and CDR2 to SYGVQD.